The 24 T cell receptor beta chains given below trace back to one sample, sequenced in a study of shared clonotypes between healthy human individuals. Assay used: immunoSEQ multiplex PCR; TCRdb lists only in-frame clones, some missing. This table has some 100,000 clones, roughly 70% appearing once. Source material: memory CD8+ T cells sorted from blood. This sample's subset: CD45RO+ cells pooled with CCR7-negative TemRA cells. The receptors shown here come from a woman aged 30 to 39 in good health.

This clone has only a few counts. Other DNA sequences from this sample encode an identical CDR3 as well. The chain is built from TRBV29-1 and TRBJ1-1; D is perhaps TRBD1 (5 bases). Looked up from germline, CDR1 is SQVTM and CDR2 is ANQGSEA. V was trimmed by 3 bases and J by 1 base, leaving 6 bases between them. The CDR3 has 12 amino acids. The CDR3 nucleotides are TGCAGCGTTGAGCAGGGGAACACTGAAGCTTTCTTT. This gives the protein CSVEQGNTEAFF.

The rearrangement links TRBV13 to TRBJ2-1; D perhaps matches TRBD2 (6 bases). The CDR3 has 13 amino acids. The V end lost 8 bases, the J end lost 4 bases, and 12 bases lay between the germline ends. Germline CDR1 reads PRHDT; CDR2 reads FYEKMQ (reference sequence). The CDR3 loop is CASGRTLYNEQFF. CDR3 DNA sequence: TGTGCCAGCGGGAGGACGTTATACAATGAGCAGTTCTTC. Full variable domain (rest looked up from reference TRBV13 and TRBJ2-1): AAGVIQSPRHLIKEKRETATLKCYPIPRHDTVYWYQQGPGQDPQFLISFYEKMQSDKGSIPDRFSAQQFSDYHSELNMSSLELGDSALYFCASGRTLYNEQFFGPGTRLTVL.

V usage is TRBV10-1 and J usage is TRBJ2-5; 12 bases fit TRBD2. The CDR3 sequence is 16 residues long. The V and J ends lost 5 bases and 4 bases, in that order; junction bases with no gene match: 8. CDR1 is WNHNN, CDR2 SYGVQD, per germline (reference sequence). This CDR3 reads CASSNRGLAGRETQYF. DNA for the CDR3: TGCGCCAGCAGTAATCGGGGACTAGCGGGTCGAGAGACCCAGTACTTC.

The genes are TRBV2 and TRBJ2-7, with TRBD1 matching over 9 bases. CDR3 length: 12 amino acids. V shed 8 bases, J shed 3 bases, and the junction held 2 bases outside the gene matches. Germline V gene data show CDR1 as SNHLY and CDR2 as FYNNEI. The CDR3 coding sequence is TGTGCCAGCTCGGACAGGGGCTACGAGCAGTACTTC. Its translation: CASSDRGYEQYF.

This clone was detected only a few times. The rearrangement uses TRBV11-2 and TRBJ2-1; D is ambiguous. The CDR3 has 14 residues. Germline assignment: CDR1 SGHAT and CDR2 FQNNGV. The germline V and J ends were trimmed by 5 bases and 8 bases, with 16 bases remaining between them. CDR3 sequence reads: CASSTDVSGHEQFF. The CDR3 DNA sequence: TGTGCCAGCAGCACGGACGTCTCAGGCCATGAGCAGTTCTTC.

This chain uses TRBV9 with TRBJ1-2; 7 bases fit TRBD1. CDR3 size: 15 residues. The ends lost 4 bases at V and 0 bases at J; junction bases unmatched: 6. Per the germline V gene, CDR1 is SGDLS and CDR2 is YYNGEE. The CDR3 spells CASSPTGIANYGYTF. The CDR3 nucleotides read TGTGCCAGCAGCCCGACAGGGATAGCTAACTATGGCTACACCTTC.

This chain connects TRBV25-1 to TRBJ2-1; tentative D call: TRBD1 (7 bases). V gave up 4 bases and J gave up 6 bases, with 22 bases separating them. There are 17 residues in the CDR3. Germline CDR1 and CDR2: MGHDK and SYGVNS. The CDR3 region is CASSALRRDRASNEQFF. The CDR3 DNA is TGTGCCAGCAGTGCACTAAGGAGGGACAGAGCTTCCAATGAGCAGTTCTTC.

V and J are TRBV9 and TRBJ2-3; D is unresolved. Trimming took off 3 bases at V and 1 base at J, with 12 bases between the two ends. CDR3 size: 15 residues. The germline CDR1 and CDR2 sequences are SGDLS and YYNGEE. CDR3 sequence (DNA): TGTGCCAGCAGCGACCCAGGAGACGGCACAGATACGCAGTATTTT. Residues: CASSDPGDGTDTQYF.

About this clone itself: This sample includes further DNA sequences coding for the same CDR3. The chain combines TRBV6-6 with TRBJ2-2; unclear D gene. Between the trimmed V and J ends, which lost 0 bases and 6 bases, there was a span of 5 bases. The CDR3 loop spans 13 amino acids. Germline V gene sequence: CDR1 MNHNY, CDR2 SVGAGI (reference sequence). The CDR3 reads CASSYSSPGELFF. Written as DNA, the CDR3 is TGTGCCAGCAGTTACTCTTCTCCCGGGGAGCTGTTTTTT.

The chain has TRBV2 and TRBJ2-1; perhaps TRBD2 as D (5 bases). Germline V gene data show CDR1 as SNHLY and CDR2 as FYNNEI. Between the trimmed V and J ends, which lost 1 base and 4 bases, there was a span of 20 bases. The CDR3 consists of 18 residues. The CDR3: CASSEGLSPLRAYNEQFF. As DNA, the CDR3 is TGTGCCAGCAGTGAAGGACTATCCCCACTGAGGGCTTACAATGAGCAGTTCTTC.

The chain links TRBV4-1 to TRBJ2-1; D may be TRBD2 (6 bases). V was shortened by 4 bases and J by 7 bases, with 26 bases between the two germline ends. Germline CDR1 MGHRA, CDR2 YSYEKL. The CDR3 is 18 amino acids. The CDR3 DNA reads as TGCGCCAGCAGCCCACGAAGTCGGCGGGGAGAAGGCTATAATGAGCAGTTCTTC. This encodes CASSPRSRRGEGYNEQFF.

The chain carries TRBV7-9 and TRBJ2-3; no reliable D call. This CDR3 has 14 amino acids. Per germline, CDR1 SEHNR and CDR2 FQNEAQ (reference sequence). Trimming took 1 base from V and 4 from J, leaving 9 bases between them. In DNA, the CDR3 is TGTGCCAGCAGCTTAGTCGCGGACCCAGATACGCAGTATTTT. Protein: CASSLVADPDTQYF.

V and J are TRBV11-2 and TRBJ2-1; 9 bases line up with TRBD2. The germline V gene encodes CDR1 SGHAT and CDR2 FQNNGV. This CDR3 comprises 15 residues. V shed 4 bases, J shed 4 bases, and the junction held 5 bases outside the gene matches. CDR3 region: CASSSGLASYNEQFF. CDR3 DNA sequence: TGTGCCAGCAGCTCCGGACTAGCGTCGTACAATGAGCAGTTCTTC.

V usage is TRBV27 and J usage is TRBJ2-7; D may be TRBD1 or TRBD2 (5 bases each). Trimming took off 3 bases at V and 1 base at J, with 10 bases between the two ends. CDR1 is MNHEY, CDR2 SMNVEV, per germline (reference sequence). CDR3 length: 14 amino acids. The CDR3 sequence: CASSLRGPSYEQYF. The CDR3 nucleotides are TGTGCCAGCAGTTTGAGGGGACCGTCCTACGAGCAGTACTTC.

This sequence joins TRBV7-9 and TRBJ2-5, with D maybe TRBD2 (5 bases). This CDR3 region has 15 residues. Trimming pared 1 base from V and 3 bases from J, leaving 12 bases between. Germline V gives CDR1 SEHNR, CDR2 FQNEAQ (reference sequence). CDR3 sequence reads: CASSLERFGEETQYF. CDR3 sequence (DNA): TGTGCCAGCAGCTTAGAAAGGTTCGGGGAAGAGACCCAGTACTTC.

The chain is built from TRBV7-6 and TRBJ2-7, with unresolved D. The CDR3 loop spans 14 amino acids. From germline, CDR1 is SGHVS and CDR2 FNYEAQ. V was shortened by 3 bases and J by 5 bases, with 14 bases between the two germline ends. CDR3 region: CASSFLYTMDEQYF. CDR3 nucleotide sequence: TGTGCCAGCAGCTTCCTTTACACTATGGACGAGCAGTACTTC.

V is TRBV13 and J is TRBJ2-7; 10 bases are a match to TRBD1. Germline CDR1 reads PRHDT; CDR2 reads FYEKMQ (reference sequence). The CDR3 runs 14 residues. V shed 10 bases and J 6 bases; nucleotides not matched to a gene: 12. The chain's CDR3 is CATCPGQGTCEQYF. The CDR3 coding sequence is TGTGCCACCTGCCCGGGACAGGGGACATGCGAGCAGTACTTC.

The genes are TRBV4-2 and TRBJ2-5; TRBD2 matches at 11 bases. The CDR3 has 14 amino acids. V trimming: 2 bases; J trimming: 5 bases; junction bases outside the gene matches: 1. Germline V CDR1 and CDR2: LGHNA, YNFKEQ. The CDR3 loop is CASSQLAGGETQYF. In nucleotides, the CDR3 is TGTGCCAGCAGCCAATTAGCGGGGGGGGAGACCCAGTACTTC.

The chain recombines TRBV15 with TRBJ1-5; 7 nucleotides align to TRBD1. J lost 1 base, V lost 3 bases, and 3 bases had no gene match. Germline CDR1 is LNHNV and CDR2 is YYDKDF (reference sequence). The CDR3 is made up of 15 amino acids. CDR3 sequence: CATSRQGVSNQPQHF. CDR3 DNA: TGTGCCACCAGCAGGCAGGGGGTCAGCAATCAGCCCCAGCATTTT.

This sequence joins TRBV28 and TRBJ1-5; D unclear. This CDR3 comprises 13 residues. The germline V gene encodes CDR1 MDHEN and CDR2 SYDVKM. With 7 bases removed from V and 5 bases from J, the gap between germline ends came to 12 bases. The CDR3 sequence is CASTSGPYQPQHF. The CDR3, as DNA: TGTGCCAGCACCTCGGGCCCCTATCAGCCCCAGCATTTT.

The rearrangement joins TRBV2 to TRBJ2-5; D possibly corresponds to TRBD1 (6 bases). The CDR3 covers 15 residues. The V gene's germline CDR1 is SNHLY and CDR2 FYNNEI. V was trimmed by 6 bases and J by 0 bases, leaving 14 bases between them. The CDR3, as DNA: TGTGCCAGCAGCAGGGGACACTACTACCAAGAGACCCAGTACTTC. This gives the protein CASSRGHYYQETQYF. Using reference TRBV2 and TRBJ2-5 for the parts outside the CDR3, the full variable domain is EPEVTQTPSHQVTQMGQEVILRCVPISNHLYFYWYRQILGQKVEFLVSFYNNEISEKSEIFDDQFSVERPDGSNFTLKIRSTKLEDSAMYFCASSRGHYYQETQYFGPGTRLLVL.

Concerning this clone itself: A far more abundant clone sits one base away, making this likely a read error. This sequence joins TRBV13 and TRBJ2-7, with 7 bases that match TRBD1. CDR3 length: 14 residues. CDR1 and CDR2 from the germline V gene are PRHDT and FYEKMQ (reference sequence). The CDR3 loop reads CANSLSGQFYEQYF. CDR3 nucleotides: TGTGCCAACAGCTTATCGGGACAGTTCTACGAGCAGTACTTC.

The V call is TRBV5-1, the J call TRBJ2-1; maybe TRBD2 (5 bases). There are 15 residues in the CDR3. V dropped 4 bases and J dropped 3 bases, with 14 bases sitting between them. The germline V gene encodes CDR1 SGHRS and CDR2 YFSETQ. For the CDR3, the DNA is TGCGCCAGCAGCCGGATCCCGGGGAACTACAATGAGCAGTTCTTC. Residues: CASSRIPGNYNEQFF.

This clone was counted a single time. CDR3 protein: CSVRPHSEQFF. The CDR3 nucleotides read TGCAGCGTCCGCCCTCACAGTGAGCAGTTCTTC. The chain recombines TRBV29-1 with TRBJ2-1; no clear D. The germline CDR1 and CDR2 sequences are SQVTM and ANQGSEA. CDR3 length equals 11 residues. V was cut by 6 bases and J by 9 bases, with 12 bases left in between.